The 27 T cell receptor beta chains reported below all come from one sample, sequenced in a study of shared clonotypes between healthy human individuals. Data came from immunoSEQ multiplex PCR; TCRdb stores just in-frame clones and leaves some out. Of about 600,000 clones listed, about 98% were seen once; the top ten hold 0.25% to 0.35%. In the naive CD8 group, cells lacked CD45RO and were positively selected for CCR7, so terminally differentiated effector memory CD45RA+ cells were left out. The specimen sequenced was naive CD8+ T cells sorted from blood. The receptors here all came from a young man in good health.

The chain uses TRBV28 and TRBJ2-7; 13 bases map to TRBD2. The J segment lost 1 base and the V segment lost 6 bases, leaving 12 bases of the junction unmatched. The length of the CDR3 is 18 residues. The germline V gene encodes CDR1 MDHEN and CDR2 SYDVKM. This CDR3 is CASSPGLAGVMFSYEQYF. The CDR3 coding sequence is TGTGCCAGCAGCCCCGGACTAGCGGGAGTGATGTTTTCCTACGAGCAGTACTTC.

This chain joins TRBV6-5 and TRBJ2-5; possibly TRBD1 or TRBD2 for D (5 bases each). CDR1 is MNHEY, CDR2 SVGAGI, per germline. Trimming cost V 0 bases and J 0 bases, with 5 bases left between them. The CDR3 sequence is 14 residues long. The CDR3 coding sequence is TGTGCCAGCAGTTACTCGGGGGACCAAGAGACCCAGTACTTC. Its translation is CASSYSGDQETQYF.

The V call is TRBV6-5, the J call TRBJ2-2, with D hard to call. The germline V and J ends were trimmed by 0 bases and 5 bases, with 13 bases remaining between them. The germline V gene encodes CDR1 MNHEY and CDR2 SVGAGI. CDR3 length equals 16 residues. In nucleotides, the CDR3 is TGTGCCAGCAGTTACTCACGCAGCATGATTACCGGGGAGCTGTTTTTT. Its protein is CASSYSRSMITGELFF.

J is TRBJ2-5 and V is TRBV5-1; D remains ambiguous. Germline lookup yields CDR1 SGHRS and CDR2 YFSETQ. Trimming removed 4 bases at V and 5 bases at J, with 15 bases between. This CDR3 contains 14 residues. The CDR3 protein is CASSNRNLAETQYF. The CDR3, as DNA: TGCGCCAGCAGCAACCGGAACCTCGCGGAGACCCAGTACTTC.

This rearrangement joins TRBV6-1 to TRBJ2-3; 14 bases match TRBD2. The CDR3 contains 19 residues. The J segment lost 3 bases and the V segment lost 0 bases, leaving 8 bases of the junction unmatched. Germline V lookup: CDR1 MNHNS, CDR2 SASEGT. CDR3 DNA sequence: TGTGCCAGCAGTGAAGCGTATCCGGGACTAGCGGGAGAGACAGATACGCAGTATTTT. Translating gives CASSEAYPGLAGETDTQYF.

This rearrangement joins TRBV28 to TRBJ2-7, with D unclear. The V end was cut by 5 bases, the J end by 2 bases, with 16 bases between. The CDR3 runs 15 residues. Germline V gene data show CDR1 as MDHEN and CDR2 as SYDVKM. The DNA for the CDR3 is TGTGCCAGCAGTGCCCCGGGTAGCATCGCCTACGAGCAGTACTTC. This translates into CASSAPGSIAYEQYF. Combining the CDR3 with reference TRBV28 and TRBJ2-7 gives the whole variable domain DVKVTQSSRYLVKRTGEKVFLECVQDMDHENMFWYRQDPGLGLRLIYFSYDVKMKEKGDIPEGYSVSREKKERFSLILESASTNQTSMYLCASSAPGSIAYEQYFGPGTRLTVT.

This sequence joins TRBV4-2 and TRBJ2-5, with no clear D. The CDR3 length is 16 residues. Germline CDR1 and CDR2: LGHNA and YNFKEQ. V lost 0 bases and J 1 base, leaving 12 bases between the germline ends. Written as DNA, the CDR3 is TGTGCCAGCAGCCAAGAGGGTGCGATTGTCCAAGAGACCCAGTACTTC. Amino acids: CASSQEGAIVQETQYF.

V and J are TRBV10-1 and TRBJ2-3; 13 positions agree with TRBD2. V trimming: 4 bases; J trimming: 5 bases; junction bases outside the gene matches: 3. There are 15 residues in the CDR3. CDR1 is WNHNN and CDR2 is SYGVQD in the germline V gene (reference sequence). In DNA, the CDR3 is TGCGCCAGCAGTGGCACTAGCGGGGGGGGAGATACGCAGTATTTT. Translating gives CASSGTSGGGDTQYF.

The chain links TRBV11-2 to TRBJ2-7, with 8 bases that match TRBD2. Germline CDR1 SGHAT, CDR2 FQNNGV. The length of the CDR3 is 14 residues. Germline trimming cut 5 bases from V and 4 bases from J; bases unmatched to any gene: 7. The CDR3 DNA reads TGTGCCAGCAGCCAGAGCGGGAGCGATTACGAGCAGTACTTC. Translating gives CASSQSGSDYEQYF.

The DNA for the CDR3 is TGTGCCAGCACCCAATACAATGAGCAGTTCTTC. Translating gives CASTQYNEQFF. The rearrangement uses TRBV27 and TRBJ2-1; no reliable D call. This CDR3 has 11 amino acids. Germline assignment: CDR1 MNHEY and CDR2 SMNVEV (reference sequence). V lost 7 bases and J lost 4, with 5 bases in between.

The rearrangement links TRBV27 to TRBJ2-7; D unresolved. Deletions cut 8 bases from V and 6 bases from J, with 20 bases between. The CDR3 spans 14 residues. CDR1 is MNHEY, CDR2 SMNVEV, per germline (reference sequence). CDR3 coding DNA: TGTGCCAGCGCCTCGTTGGTAGGCAGCCCCGAGCAGTACTTC. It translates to CASASLVGSPEQYF.

The CDR3 here is CASSRDSYYEQYF. CDR3 sequence (DNA): TGTGCCAGCAGCCGGGACAGTTACTACGAGCAGTACTTC. This chain links TRBV5-5 with TRBJ2-7; 7 bases line up with TRBD1. Per the germline V gene, CDR1 is SGHKS and CDR2 is YYEKEE (reference sequence). The CDR3 has 13 amino acids. With V trimmed by 4 bases and J by 3 bases, 4 bases remained unmatched.

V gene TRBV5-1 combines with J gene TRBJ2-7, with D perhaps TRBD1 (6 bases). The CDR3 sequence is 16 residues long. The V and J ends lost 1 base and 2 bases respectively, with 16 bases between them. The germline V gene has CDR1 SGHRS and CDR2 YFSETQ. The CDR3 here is CASSLTPGQGTYEQYF. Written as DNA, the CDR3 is TGCGCCAGCAGCTTGACTCCGGGACAAGGGACCTACGAGCAGTACTTC.

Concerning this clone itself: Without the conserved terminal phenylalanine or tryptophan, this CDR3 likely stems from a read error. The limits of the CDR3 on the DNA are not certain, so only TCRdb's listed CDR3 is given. CDR3 loop: CAWDNRPPT. The rearrangement links TRBV30 to TRBJ2-3; the D call of TRBD1 is as the table states it, not checked on the DNA. Both ends counted, the CDR3 spans 9 residues. Germline V lookup: CDR1 GTSNPN, CDR2 SVGIG (reference sequence).

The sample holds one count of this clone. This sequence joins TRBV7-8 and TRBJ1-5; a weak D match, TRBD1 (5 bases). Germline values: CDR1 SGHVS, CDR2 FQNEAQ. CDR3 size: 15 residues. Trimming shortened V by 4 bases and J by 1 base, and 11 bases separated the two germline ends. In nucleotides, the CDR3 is TGTGCCAGCAGCTATAGGCGGGACAGCAATCAGCCCCAGCATTTT. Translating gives CASSYRRDSNQPQHF.

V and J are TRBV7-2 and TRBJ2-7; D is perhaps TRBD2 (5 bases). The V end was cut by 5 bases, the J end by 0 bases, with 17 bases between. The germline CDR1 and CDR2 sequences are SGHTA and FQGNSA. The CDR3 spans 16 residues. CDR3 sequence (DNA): TGTGCCAGCAGCAATCCGGGAAGACCCAGCTCCTACGAGCAGTACTTC. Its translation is CASSNPGRPSSYEQYF.

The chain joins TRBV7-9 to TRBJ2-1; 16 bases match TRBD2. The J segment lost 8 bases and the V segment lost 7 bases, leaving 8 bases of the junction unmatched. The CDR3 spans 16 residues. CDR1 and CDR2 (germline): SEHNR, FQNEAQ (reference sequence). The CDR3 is CASTSRGLAGGDEQFF. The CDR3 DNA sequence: TGTGCCAGCACCTCAAGGGGACTAGCGGGAGGGGATGAGCAGTTCTTC.

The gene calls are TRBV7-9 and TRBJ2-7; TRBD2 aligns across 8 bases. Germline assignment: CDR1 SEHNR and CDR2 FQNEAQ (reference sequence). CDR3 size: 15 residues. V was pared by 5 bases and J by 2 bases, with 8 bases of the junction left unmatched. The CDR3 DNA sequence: TGTGCCAGCAGCCGAAGCGGGAGCTCTACCTACGAGCAGTACTTC. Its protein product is CASSRSGSSTYEQYF. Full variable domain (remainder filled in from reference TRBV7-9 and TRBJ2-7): DTGVSQNPRHKITKRGQNVTFRCDPISEHNRLYWYRQTLGQGPEFLTYFQNEAQLEKSRLLSDRFSAERPKGSFSTLEIQRTEQGDSAMYLCASSRSGSSTYEQYFGPGTRLTVT.

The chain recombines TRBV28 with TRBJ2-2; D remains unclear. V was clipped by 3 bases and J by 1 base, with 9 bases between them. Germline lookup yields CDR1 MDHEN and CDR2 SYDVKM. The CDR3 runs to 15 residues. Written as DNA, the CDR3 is TGTGCCAGCAGTTTCGACACACTGAACACCGGGGAGCTGTTTTTT. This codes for CASSFDTLNTGELFF.

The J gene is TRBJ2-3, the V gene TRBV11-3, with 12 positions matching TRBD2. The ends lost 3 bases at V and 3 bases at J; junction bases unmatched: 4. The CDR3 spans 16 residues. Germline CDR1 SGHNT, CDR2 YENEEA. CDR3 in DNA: TGTGCCAGCAGCTTTTCTAGCGGGAGGGCAACAGATACGCAGTATTTT. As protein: CASSFSSGRATDTQYF. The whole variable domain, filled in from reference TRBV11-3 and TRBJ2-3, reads EAGVVQSPRYKIIEKKQPVAFWCNPISGHNTLYWYLQNLGQGPELLIRYENEEAVDDSQLPKDRFSAERLKGVDSTLKIQPAELGDSAVYLCASSFSSGRATDTQYFGPGTRLTVL.

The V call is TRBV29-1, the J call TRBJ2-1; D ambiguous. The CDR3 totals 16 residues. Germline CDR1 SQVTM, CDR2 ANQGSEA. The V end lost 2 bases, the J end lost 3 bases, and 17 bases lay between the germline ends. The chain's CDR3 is CSVERTEGPRYNEQFF. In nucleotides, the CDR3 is TGCAGCGTTGAACGCACGGAAGGCCCGCGCTACAATGAGCAGTTCTTC.

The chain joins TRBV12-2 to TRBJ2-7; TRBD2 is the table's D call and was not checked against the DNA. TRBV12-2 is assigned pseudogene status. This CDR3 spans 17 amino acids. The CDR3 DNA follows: TGTGCAAGTCGCTTTCCGGGTCCCGGGACTAGTTCTAACGAGCAGTACTTC. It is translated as CASRFPGPGTSSNEQYF.

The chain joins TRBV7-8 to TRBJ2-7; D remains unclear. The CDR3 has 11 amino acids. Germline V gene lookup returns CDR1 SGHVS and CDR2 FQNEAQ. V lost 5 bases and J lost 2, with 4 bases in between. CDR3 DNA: TGTGCCAGCAGCCGAACCTACGAGCAGTACTTC. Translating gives CASSRTYEQYF.

As DNA, the CDR3 is TGTGCCAGCAGCTTAGCGGGGGAGACTTTTTACGAGCAGTACTTC. Residues: CASSLAGETFYEQYF. The genes are TRBV7-9 and TRBJ2-7; possibly TRBD1 or TRBD2 for D (5 bases each). V was clipped by 0 bases and J by 4 bases, with 13 bases between them. Germline V gene lookup returns CDR1 SEHNR and CDR2 FQNEAQ (reference sequence). The CDR3 sequence is 15 residues long.

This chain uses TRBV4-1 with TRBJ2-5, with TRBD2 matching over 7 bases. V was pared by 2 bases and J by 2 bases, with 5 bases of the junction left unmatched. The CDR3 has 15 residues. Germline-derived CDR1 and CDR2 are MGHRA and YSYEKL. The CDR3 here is CASSQYAGEQETQYF. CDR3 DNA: TGCGCCAGCAGCCAATATGCGGGAGAGCAAGAGACCCAGTACTTC.

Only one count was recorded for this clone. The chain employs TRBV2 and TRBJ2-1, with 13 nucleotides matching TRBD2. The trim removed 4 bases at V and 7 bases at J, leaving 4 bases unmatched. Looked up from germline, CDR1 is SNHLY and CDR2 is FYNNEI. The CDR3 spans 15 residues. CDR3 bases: TGTGCCAGCAGTGTCCGGACTAGCGGGAGTAATGAGCAGTTCTTC. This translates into CASSVRTSGSNEQFF.

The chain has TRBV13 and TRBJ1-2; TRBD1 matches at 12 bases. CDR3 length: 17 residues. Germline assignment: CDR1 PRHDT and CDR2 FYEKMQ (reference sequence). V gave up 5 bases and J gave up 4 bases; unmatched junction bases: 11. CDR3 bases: TGTGCCAGCAGCCCCCCGCCCGGGACAGGGGGCTTCTATGGCTACACCTTC. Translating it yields CASSPPPGTGGFYGYTF.